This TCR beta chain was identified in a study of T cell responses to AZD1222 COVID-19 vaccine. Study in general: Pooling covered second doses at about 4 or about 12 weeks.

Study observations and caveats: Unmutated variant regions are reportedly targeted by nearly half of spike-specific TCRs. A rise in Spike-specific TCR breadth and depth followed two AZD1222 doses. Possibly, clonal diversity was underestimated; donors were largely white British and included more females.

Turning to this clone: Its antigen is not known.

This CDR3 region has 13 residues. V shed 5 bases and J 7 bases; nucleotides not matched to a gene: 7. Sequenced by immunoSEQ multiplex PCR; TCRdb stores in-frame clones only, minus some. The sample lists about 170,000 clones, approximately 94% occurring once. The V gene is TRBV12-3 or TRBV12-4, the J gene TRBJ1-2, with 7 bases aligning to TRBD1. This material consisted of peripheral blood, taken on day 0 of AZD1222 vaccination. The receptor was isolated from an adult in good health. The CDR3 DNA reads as TGTGCCAGCAGTCCTGGACCAGGGGGTGGCTACACCTTC. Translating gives CASSPGPGGGYTF.